This TCR beta chain was identified in a study of regulatory T cells in long-lasting Graves disease. Germline V gene data show CDR1 as LNHDA and CDR2 as SQIVND (reference sequence). The CDR3 sequence is 16 residues long. Deletions cut 5 bases from V and 2 bases from J, with 13 bases between. Library construction for TCR beta used iRepertoire HTBI primers and Arm-PCR of CDR3 regions. TCRdb reprocessed the multiplex PCR reads with MiXCR, giving one entry per CDR3 protein. The repertoire holds hundreds of thousands of distinct CDR3 sequences, with 14% to 15% as singletons. The time point here: newly diagnosed GD, antithyroid drugs for less than 3 months. PBMC-derived RNA was used for the TCR library. Separately, the same data were catalogued under a study of T cells in Graves' hyperthyroidism and ophthalmopathy.

The gene calls are TRBV19 and TRBJ2-6; D possibly corresponds to TRBD1 (5 bases). The starting material was peripheral blood mononuclear cells (PBMCs), obtained at new diagnosis, from a patient treated with antithyroid drugs. This TCR was recovered from a middle-aged woman with Graves disease. Here the CDR3 DNA reads TGTGCCAGTAGTGGGGCAGGGCTGCCTGGGGCCAACGTCCTGACTTTC. Protein: CASSGAGLPGANVLTF.